This T cell receptor (beta chain) stems from a study of cytomegalovirus exposure and HLA in healthy donors. Study details: Of all 400 or so donors who were genotyped, roughly 81% belonged to the Caucasian-associated ancestry cluster.

Likely unrecorded immune exposures existed in these nominally healthy donors. Researchers ran the PCR with 60 Vbeta and 13 Jbeta primers. The data were produced by immunoSEQ multiplex PCR, yet TCRdb's version contains in-frame clones alone and is incomplete. This sample yields 130,000 or so clones, of which 80% are seen a single time; 5% to 6% belongs to the top ten. Germline values: CDR1 SEHNR, CDR2 FQNEAQ (reference sequence). The CDR3 runs to 16 residues. The junction had 11 bases not matched to a gene; V was cut back by 4 bases and J by 5 bases. Sequencing was carried out using PBMCs. This TCR was sampled from a young man in good health and CMV-seronegative. The chain is built from TRBV7-9 and TRBJ2-7; 10 bases fit TRBD1. CDR3 sequence reads: CASSSPRDRGGDEQYF. The CDR3 nucleotides read TGTGCCAGCAGCTCCCCGCGGGACAGGGGAGGGGACGAGCAGTACTTC.